This passage covers 17 T cell receptor beta chains from one sample sequenced in a study of glioma-infiltrating T cells. Amplification of TCR alpha and beta CDR3 regions from RNA used iRepertoire nested multiplex PCR. TCRdb reprocessed the multiplex PCR reads via MiXCR and lists one record per CDR3 protein. The sample consists of some 6,000 distinct CDR3 sequences, 40% to 45% of them appearing once. Sequencing used glioma tissue, nonneoplastic brain tissue, or PBMCs (not recorded which). These receptors were taken from a human donor with low-grade glioma or glioblastoma, undergoing nonglioma brain surgery, or in good health (not recorded which).

Notes on this clonotype: This clone may be a read error of a much larger clone one base away. This chain links TRBV29-1 with TRBJ1-2; 8 nucleotides match TRBD1. CDR1 is SQVTM, CDR2 ANQGSEA, per germline. This CDR3 region has 13 residues. V gave up 7 bases and J gave up 12 bases; unmatched junction bases: 16. This CDR3 reads CSDGNAGQAVHTF. The CDR3 DNA follows: TGCAGCGATGGGAACGCGGGACAGGCAGTGCACACCTTC.

This clonotype was picked up many times. The V and J genes are TRBV2 and TRBJ2-1; 10 bases agree with TRBD2. CDR1 and CDR2 (germline): SNHLY, FYNNEI. The CDR3 runs to 15 residues. Trimming cost V 8 bases and J 5 bases; bases outside gene matches: 9. The CDR3: CASRGAGGANNEQFF. The CDR3 DNA is TGTGCCAGCCGAGGAGCGGGAGGGGCGAACAATGAGCAGTTCTTC.

Only one count was recorded for this clonotype. Germline and junction disagree at one end, which may indicate a read error. The CDR3: CVSSRDTGVPQHF. The CDR3 nucleotides are TGTGTCAGTAGTCGGGACACCGGCGTGCCCCAGCATTTT. The J gene is TRBJ1-5, the V gene TRBV19, with D possibly TRBD1 on 6 matching bases. Per germline, CDR1 LNHDA and CDR2 SQIVND (reference sequence). The CDR3 has 13 residues.

This clonotype appeared once. Because the CDR3 is missing its conserved closing phenylalanine or tryptophan, this is likely a read error. This chain links TRBV20-1 with TRBJ2-7; D remains unclear. Germline-derived CDR1 and CDR2 are DFQATT and SNEGSKA (reference sequence). This CDR3 spans 13 amino acids. CDR3 region: CSARATVAYGQYL. The CDR3 coding sequence is TGCAGTGCTAGAGCGACGGTCGCCTACGGGCAGTACCTC.

Judged by abundance, this clonotype is medium-sized. This chain links TRBV12-3 or TRBV12-4 with TRBJ1-1, with D uncertain. This CDR3 is 12 amino acids long. V was shortened by 1 base and J by 1 base, with 1 base between the two germline ends. This CDR3 reads CASSLGNTEAFF. In DNA form, the CDR3 reads TGTGCCAGCAGTTTAGGGAACACTGAAGCTTTCTTT.

The V and J genes are TRBV9 and TRBJ2-4, with D hard to call. The V and J ends lost 4 bases and 5 bases respectively, with 13 bases between them. This CDR3 has 14 amino acids. Germline V gene data show CDR1 as SGDLS and CDR2 as YYNGEE. CDR3 in amino acids: CASSPQVSENIQYF. CDR3 coding DNA: TGTGCCAGCAGCCCCCAAGTCTCGGAAAACATTCAGTACTTC.

About this clonotype: Its ends do not fully match the called genes, so a read error is possible. J is TRBJ2-3 and V is TRBV25-1; 7 bases map to TRBD1. Germline V lookup: CDR1 MGHDK, CDR2 SYGVNS. The CDR3 is 16 residues long. For the CDR3, the DNA is TGCGCCAGCAGTGAATGGCCCGAGGGGGCGAAAGATAAGCAGTATTTT. Its translation: CASSEWPEGAKDKQYF. Full variable domain (missing parts from reference TRBV25-1 and TRBJ2-3): EADIYQTPRYLVIGTGKKITLECSQTMGHDKMYWYQQDPGMELHLIHYSYGVNSTEKGDLSSESTVSRIRTEHFPLTLESARPSHTSQYLCASSEWPEGAKDKQYFGPGTRLTVL.

V is TRBV27 and J is TRBJ2-3, with 9 bases aligning to TRBD1. Germline V lookup: CDR1 MNHEY, CDR2 SMNVEV (reference sequence). The CDR3 sequence is 14 residues long. Trimming took 7 bases from V and 5 from J; bases not matched to a gene: 7. CDR3 sequence: CASKKQGAEDTQYF. CDR3 nucleotides: TGTGCCAGCAAGAAACAGGGGGCCGAAGATACGCAGTATTTT.

This clonotype is deemed medium-sized. The V call is TRBV7-8, the J call TRBJ1-2; tentative D call: TRBD1 (6 bases). The CDR3 length is 14 residues. Trimming cost V 5 bases and J 0 bases, with 10 bases left between them. Germline CDR1 and CDR2: SGHVS and FQNEAQ. CDR3 nucleotides: TGTGCCAGCAGCAAAGGACAGACTAACTATGGCTACACCTTC. It specifies CASSKGQTNYGYTF.

By its share, this clonotype is medium-sized. This chain uses TRBV15 with TRBJ2-5, with D unclear. Germline V CDR1 and CDR2: LNHNV, YYDKDF (reference sequence). The V end lost 0 bases, the J end lost 6 bases, and 14 bases lay between the germline ends. The CDR3 has 15 amino acids. This CDR3 reads CATSRDRARSQTQYF. In DNA, the CDR3 is TGTGCCACCAGCAGAGACCGGGCCAGGTCGCAGACCCAGTACTTC. The whole variable domain, filled in from reference TRBV15 and TRBJ2-5, reads DAMVIQNPRYQVTQFGKPVTLSCSQTLNHNVMYWYQQKSSQAPKLLFHYYDKDFNNEADTPDNFQSRRPNTSFCFLDIRSPGLGDTAMYLCATSRDRARSQTQYFGPGTRLLVL.

The chain employs TRBV7-2 and TRBJ1-2; 7 positions agree with TRBD1. The germline gives CDR1 SGHTA, CDR2 FQGNSA. CDR3 length: 16 amino acids. V gave up 2 bases and J gave up 4 bases; unmatched junction bases: 10. The CDR3 reads CASSLYPGGSFYGYTF. Written as DNA, the CDR3 is TGTGCCAGCAGCTTATACCCAGGGGGGTCCTTCTATGGCTACACCTTC.

The sample holds many counts of this clonotype. This chain uses TRBV10-2 with TRBJ2-1; D possibly matches TRBD1 or TRBD2 (5 bases each). The CDR3 covers 14 residues. V dropped 2 bases and J dropped 9 bases, with 14 bases sitting between them. Germline V gene lookup returns CDR1 WSHSY and CDR2 SAAADI. This CDR3 reads CASSEAGAVSEQFF. The CDR3 coding sequence is TGCGCCAGCAGTGAGGCCGGGGCTGTTAGTGAGCAGTTCTTC.

V usage is TRBV20-1 and J usage is TRBJ2-3; D uncertain. Germline CDR1 is DFQATT and CDR2 is SNEGSKA (reference sequence). The CDR3 runs 12 residues. Trimming took off 3 bases at V and 3 bases at J, with 7 bases between the two ends. Here the CDR3 reads CSASSRTDTQYF. The DNA for the CDR3 is TGCAGTGCTAGTTCTAGGACAGATACGCAGTATTTT.

This clonotype is deemed medium-sized. The DNA is omitted, as the CDR3 cannot be located on it reliably, and the CDR3 follows TCRdb's listing. This sequence joins TRBV28 and TRBJ2-3; TRBD1 was called by the table and not checked on the DNA. Per the germline V gene, CDR1 is MDHEN and CDR2 is SYDVKM. The CDR3 is made up of 14 amino acids, end residues included. The CDR3 loop reads CASILAGGADTQYF.

Only a few counts were recorded for this clonotype. A much bigger clone sits one base away, suggesting this may be a read error. The chain combines TRBV7-8 with TRBJ2-7; 8 bases fit TRBD2. The junction had 13 bases not matched to a gene; V was cut back by 1 base and J by 2 bases. The CDR3 is 18 amino acids. Germline values: CDR1 SGHVS, CDR2 FQNEAQ. CDR3 loop: CASSLDGIGRLATYEQYF. DNA for the CDR3: TGTGCCAGCAGCTTAGATGGTATAGGGAGACTAGCGACCTACGAGCAGTACTTC.

This clonotype was seen many times. V gene TRBV2 combines with J gene TRBJ2-1, with 7 bases fitting TRBD2. The CDR3 consists of 12 residues. Germline V gene lookup returns CDR1 SNHLY and CDR2 FYNNEI. The J segment lost 9 bases and the V segment lost 5 bases, leaving 4 bases of the junction unmatched. The CDR3 spells CASSRGEGEQFF. For the CDR3, the DNA is TGTGCCAGCAGTAGAGGGGAGGGTGAGCAGTTCTTC.

This clonotype was seen at least ten times. With a much larger clone just one base away, this may be a read error. The chain uses TRBV15 and TRBJ2-5; 7 nucleotides align to TRBD2. This CDR3 region has 16 residues. Germline loops: CDR1 LNHNV, CDR2 YYDKDF (reference sequence). The CDR3 sequence is CAASRVSGLGAETQYF. As DNA, the CDR3 is TGTGCCGCCAGCAGAGTCTCAGGACTAGGCGCGGAGACCCAGTACTTC.